One and the same sample provided the 9 T cell receptor beta chains below, sequenced in a study of tumor-infiltrating lymphocytes in primary liver carcinoma. The source of the blood RNA was unsorted whole blood, and germline DNA was extracted as well. Using a constant-region primer together with ProtoScript II reverse transcriptase, TCR beta cDNA was made from 500 ng of total RNA. The TCR beta library was amplified through three nested multiplex PCR rounds in a modified ARM-PCR procedure. Two initial PCR rounds of approximately 10 cycles each paired TRBV1-TRBV30 forward primers with a C-beta reverse primer. In TCRdb, the multiplex PCR reads were re-called with MiXCR into one record per CDR3 protein. The table includes more than 150,000 distinct CDR3 sequences, 60% detected once. Sequencing was carried out using peripheral blood. These receptors all stem from a man aged 35 to 55 with primary liver carcinoma and hepatitis B virus infection.

This clonotype showed up just a few times. The V gene is TRBV29-1, the J gene TRBJ1-2; 9 bases are a match to TRBD1. Germline V CDR1 and CDR2: SQVTM, ANQGSEA. The CDR3 covers 13 residues. With 6 bases clipped from V and 3 bases from J, the junction kept 5 bases outside the gene matches. The CDR3: CSVPDRGDYGYTF. The CDR3, as DNA: TGCAGCGTCCCGGACAGGGGAGACTATGGCTACACCTTC.

A word on this clonotype: One junction end disagrees with the germline gene, perhaps due to a read error. This chain connects TRBV11-2 to TRBJ2-5, with TRBD2 identical over 7 bases. Germline CDR1 reads SGHAT; CDR2 reads FQNNGV. This CDR3 spans 15 amino acids. The CDR3 is CANSALLADQETQYF. CDR3 coding DNA: TGTGCCAACAGCGCGCTCCTAGCGGACCAAGAGACCCAATATTTC. The full variable domain, in which reference TRBV11-2 and TRBJ2-5 provide the parts outside the CDR3, is EAGVAQSPRYKIIEKRQSVAFWCNPISGHATLYWYQQILGQGPKLLIQFQNNGVVDDSQLPKDRFSAERLKGVDSTLKIQPAKLEDSAVYLCANSALLADQETQYFGPGTRLLVL.

This chain connects TRBV5-1 to TRBJ1-1, with 7 bases identical to TRBD1. The CDR3 length is 13 residues. Germline CDR1 and CDR2: SGHRS and YFSETQ. The V and J ends lost 2 bases and 4 bases, in that order; junction bases with no gene match: 2. In nucleotides, the CDR3 is TGCGCCAGCAGCTTTCGACAGGGCACTGAAGCTTTCTTT. This codes for CASSFRQGTEAFF.

The chain has TRBV6-5 and TRBJ1-2, with D perhaps TRBD1 (6 bases). The V gene's germline CDR1 is MNHEY and CDR2 SVGAGI. The CDR3 is made up of 14 amino acids. Between the trimmed V and J ends, which lost 4 bases and 6 bases, there was a span of 15 bases. The CDR3 DNA sequence: TGTGCCAGCAGTTCGAACAGGGATGGTAATGGCTACACCTTC. As protein: CASSSNRDGNGYTF.

This clonotype was picked up a small number of times. The chain's CDR3 is CSVPGQTQETQYF. The CDR3 nucleotides are TGCAGCGTTCCGGGACAGACACAAGAGACCCAGTACTTC. The chain couples TRBV29-1 to TRBJ2-5; 7 positions match TRBD1. Germline CDR1 reads SQVTM; CDR2 reads ANQGSEA. The CDR3 runs to 13 residues. The J segment lost 2 bases and the V segment lost 5 bases, leaving 5 bases of the junction unmatched.

To note about this clonotype: A junction end diverges from the germline sequence, so it may reflect a read error. The chain combines TRBV6-5 with TRBJ1-6; D call uncertain. This CDR3 region has 13 residues. Germline CDR1 and CDR2: MNHEY and SVGAGI. The CDR3, as DNA: TGTACCAGCAGTTACGAGACGGGGTCACCCCTCCACTTT. It translates to CTSSYETGSPLHF.

The J gene is TRBJ2-3, the V gene TRBV11-2, with 10 bases lining up with TRBD1. Germline V gene data show CDR1 as SGHAT and CDR2 as FQNNGV. V lost 6 bases and J lost 11; bases outside the gene matches: 11. The CDR3 totals 14 residues. The CDR3 region has the DNA TGTGCCAGCAGTAGACAGGGGGCCACAGGTATGCAGTATTTT. This sequence encodes CASSRQGATGMQYF.

There are a few counts of this clonotype. The chain joins TRBV6-6 to TRBJ2-1; possible D gene TRBD2, 7 bases. Per the germline V gene, CDR1 is MNHNY and CDR2 is SVGAGI (reference sequence). CDR3 length: 17 residues. Between the trimmed V and J ends, which lost 2 bases and 6 bases, there was a span of 20 bases. Here the CDR3 DNA reads TGTGCCAGCAGTTACCCGACCGAGGCGGGGGCGGGCAATGAGCAGTTCTTC. Protein: CASSYPTEAGAGNEQFF.

This clonotype was seen only a few times. The chain uses TRBV6-1 and TRBJ2-1, with D possibly being TRBD2 (5 bases). The V gene's germline CDR1 is MNHNS and CDR2 SASEGT. This CDR3 spans 11 amino acids. V gave up 11 bases and J gave up 6 bases, with 11 bases separating them. The DNA for the CDR3 is TGTGCCTACGGACTCATCAATGAGCAGTTCTTC. Its translation is CAYGLINEQFF.